Reported below is one TCR beta chain. What it binds is unknown. V lost 3 bases, J lost 6 bases, and 11 bases lay in between. Germline values: CDR1 KGHDR, CDR2 SFDVKD. The CDR3 runs 14 residues. TCRdb re-analysed the 5' RACE reads in MiXCR, keeping a single row per CDR3 protein. This table holds 250,000 to 400,000 distinct CDR3 sequences, around 4.3% found once. The data were taken from a study of T cells after yellow fever vaccination. Study findings and constraints: Though it reached lower strength, the secondary response hit its peak faster, day 5 versus 15.

V usage is TRBV24-1 and J usage is TRBJ2-1; D is uncertain. The TCR originated in a man aged 18 to 29 who received the YFV17D yellow fever vaccine. The sequencing used PBMCs, collected 15 days after the yellow fever booster vaccination. Written as DNA, the CDR3 is TGTGCCACCAGTGATCGTCAGGTTCTCAATGAGCAGTTCTTC. The encoded protein is CATSDRQVLNEQFF.